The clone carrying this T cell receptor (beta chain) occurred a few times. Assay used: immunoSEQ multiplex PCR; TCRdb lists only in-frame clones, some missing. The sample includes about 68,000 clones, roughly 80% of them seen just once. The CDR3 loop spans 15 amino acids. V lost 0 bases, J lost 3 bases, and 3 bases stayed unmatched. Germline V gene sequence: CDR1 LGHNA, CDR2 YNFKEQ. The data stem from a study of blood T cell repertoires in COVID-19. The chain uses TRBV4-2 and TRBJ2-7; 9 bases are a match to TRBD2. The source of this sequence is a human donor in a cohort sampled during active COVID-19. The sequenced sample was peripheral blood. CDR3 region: CASSQEWTSDYEQYF. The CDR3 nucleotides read TGTGCCAGCAGCCAAGAGTGGACTAGCGACTACGAGCAGTACTTC.